This is a list of T cell receptor beta chains from one sample in a study of blood T cell repertoires in COVID-19. Profiled with immunoSEQ multiplex PCR; TCRdb holds only in-frame clones, not every one. The profile covers around 280,000 clones, with about 83% appearing a single time and 6% to 7% taken by the ten largest. Sequencing was carried out using PBMCs or T cells enriched from blood (not recorded which). The receptors here all came from a woman in her thirties or forties who had recovered from COVID-19. Both conserved end residues are trimmed from each CDR3. Each record gives: clone size, V gene, D gene, CDR3 protein. The D gene is left open where the match is weak. Size is omitted from some rows. Given values are once, few, many or a class for expanded clones.

NA,TRBV11-2,NA,ASSMDSHLETQY
once,TRBV19,TRBD1,ASSTGQAYSSSYEQY
once,TRBV7-8,TRBD2,ASSPIGGRDTGELF
NA,TRBV29-1,NA,SVATGTANEKLF
NA,TRBV7-9,TRBD1,ASSLALTGGVEKLF
NA,TRBV6-2/TRBV6-3,TRBD2,ASSRWGLAGGDYEQY
NA,TRBV28,TRBD1,ASRDSDRGQETQY
once,TRBV19,NA,ASSMTQLEAF
NA,TRBV5-1,NA,ASSLVAGSNQPQH
NA,TRBV28,NA,ASSLSGRNTIY
NA,TRBV4-1,TRBD2,ASSPPRRASGSPSLYNEQF
NA,TRBV7-2,NA,ASSLAFNTGELF
NA,TRBV7-9,TRBD2,ASSLASGTSYEQY
once,TRBV7-3,TRBD2,ASSPSRESHEQY
NA,TRBV5-1,NA,ASSINLPAEKLF
NA,TRBV2,NA,ASSRQTTFNEQF
NA,TRBV7-9,NA,ASSPTGGRVNEQF
NA,TRBV2,TRBD2,ASKGTSGGNEQF
NA,TRBV6-5,TRBD2,ASRISGFGETQY
NA,TRBV13,TRBD1,ASSMTGKNTIY
NA,TRBV5-1,TRBD1,ASSLAGTGGYGYT
few,TRBV28,NA,ASRRTGTYEQY
NA,TRBV9,NA,ASSGRRTADTQY
NA,TRBV7-8,TRBD1,ASSSDRGEQY
NA,TRBV7-2,NA,ASRPLGSHEQY
few,TRBV5-1,TRBD1,ASSLATGTANTGELF
NA,TRBV2,NA,ASNQQGATGGYT
NA,TRBV3-1/TRBV3-2,NA,ASSQGTTIQY
NA,TRBV28,TRBD1,ASIQGDFGNTIY
NA,TRBV5-1,NA,ASSLVSDTQY
NA,TRBV4-1,NA,ASSQVSMNTEAF